The 26 T cell receptor beta chains reported below all come from one sample, sequenced in a study of blood T cell repertoires in COVID-19. The assay was immunoSEQ multiplex PCR, and TCRdb's table has in-frame clones only and misses some. This table has some 210,000 clones, around 90% appearing once. The sequenced material came from peripheral blood. The receptors stem from a man aged 55 to 70 who had recovered from COVID-19.

V is TRBV5-4 and J is TRBJ1-2, with unresolved D. The CDR3 covers 15 residues. V lost 1 base and J lost 2, with 12 bases in between. Germline V gene lookup returns CDR1 SGHNT and CDR2 YYREEE (reference sequence). CDR3 DNA sequence: TGTGCCAGCAGCTTGCTAAACCAGGTGAACTATGGCTACACCTTC. It specifies CASSLLNQVNYGYTF.

The chain uses TRBV3-1 (or the pseudogene TRBV3-2) and TRBJ2-7, with D unresolved. Trimming removed 1 base at V and 1 base at J, with 8 bases between. The germline V gene encodes CDR1 LGHDT and CDR2 YNNKEL (reference sequence). The CDR3 sequence is 14 residues long. Written as DNA, the CDR3 is TGTGCCAGCAGCCAAGCCCCGACTTCCTACGAGCAGTACTTC. Protein: CASSQAPTSYEQYF.

The chain has TRBV5-1 and TRBJ2-1; 15 bases fit TRBD2. Germline loops: CDR1 SGHRS, CDR2 YFSETQ. This CDR3 comprises 17 residues. The V gene end was trimmed by 6 bases and the J gene end by 4 bases; junction bases not matched to a gene: 8. CDR3 in amino acids: CASKPGLAGGIYNEQFF. The CDR3 DNA follows: TGCGCCAGCAAACCGGGACTAGCGGGAGGAATATACAATGAGCAGTTCTTC.

The chain joins TRBV5-4 to TRBJ2-3; D gene ambiguous. With 3 bases removed from V and 0 bases from J, the gap between germline ends came to 14 bases. The V gene's germline CDR1 is SGHNT and CDR2 YYREEE (reference sequence). This CDR3 spans 16 amino acids. The CDR3, as DNA: TGTGCCAGCAGCTCGGTTTTAGAAGCTAGCACAGATACGCAGTATTTT. Protein: CASSSVLEASTDTQYF.

The chain uses TRBV7-3 and TRBJ1-5; tentatively, D is TRBD1 (5 bases). Trimming took off 2 bases at V and 7 bases at J, with 15 bases between the two ends. Germline loops: CDR1 SGHTA, CDR2 FQGTGA. This CDR3 is 15 amino acids long. Written as DNA, the CDR3 is TGTGCCAGCAGCTTATATGCGGGGGAGGAACAGCCCCAGCATTTT. Translation gives CASSLYAGEEQPQHF.

The CDR3 DNA sequence: TGTGCCAGTAGTTATGCGAATTCACCCCTCCACTTT. Translated, it gives CASSYANSPLHF. The chain employs TRBV19 and TRBJ1-6; D remains unclear. Germline CDR1 is LNHDA and CDR2 is SQIVND (reference sequence). Trimming cost V 5 bases and J 7 bases, with 6 bases left between them. This CDR3 contains 12 residues.

The V gene is TRBV5-1, the J gene TRBJ1-1; weak D call: TRBD1 (5 bases). This CDR3 contains 14 residues. The V gene lost 4 bases and the J gene lost 5 bases, with 15 bases spanning the gap. The germline V gene has CDR1 SGHRS and CDR2 YFSETQ. CDR3 amino acids: CASSPEEGRTEAFF. The CDR3, as DNA: TGCGCCAGCAGCCCGGAGGAGGGACGGACTGAAGCTTTCTTT. The variable domain in full, completed from reference TRBV5-1 and TRBJ1-1, reads KAGVTQTPRYLIKTRGQQVTLSCSPISGHRSVSWYQQTPGQGLQFLFEYFSETQRNKGNFPGRFSGRQFSNSRSEMNVSTLELGDSALYLCASSPEEGRTEAFFGQGTRLTVV.

Of note for this clone: The DNA is omitted, as the CDR3 cannot be located on it reliably, and the CDR3 follows TCRdb's listing. The rearrangement joins TRBV30 to TRBJ2-1; the listed D gene, TRBD1, was not tested against the DNA. Per germline, CDR1 GTSNPN and CDR2 SVGIG (reference sequence). Ends included, the CDR3 has 14 residues. Here the CDR3 reads CAWSSGQGRNGQFF.

The J gene is TRBJ1-3, the V gene TRBV4-1; no firm D call. Germline lookup yields CDR1 MGHRA and CDR2 YSYEKL. The CDR3 covers 16 residues. The germline V and J ends were trimmed by 1 base and 2 bases, with 12 bases remaining between them. In nucleotides, the CDR3 is TGCGCCAGCAGCCAAGCCGCAGGCGGGACTGGAAACACCATATATTTT. It translates to CASSQAAGGTGNTIYF.

This chain uses TRBV7-9 with TRBJ2-3; 10 positions agree with TRBD2. The germline V gene encodes CDR1 SEHNR and CDR2 FQNEAQ (reference sequence). The length of the CDR3 is 16 residues. V lost 5 bases to trimming and J lost 5 bases; unmatched junction nucleotides: 10. CDR3 sequence (DNA): TGTGCCAGCAGCCCCCTAAGCGGGGGGGCGGTAGATACGCAGTATTTT. Translation: CASSPLSGGAVDTQYF.

This chain's CDR3 is CASSSGTGGNQPQHF. The CDR3 DNA is TGTGCCAGCAGCTCCGGGACAGGGGGCAATCAGCCCCAGCATTTT. The V and J genes are TRBV7-9 and TRBJ1-5; 10 bases fit TRBD1. The ends lost 4 bases at V and 2 bases at J; junction bases unmatched: 2. Germline lookup yields CDR1 SEHNR and CDR2 FQNEAQ (reference sequence). This CDR3 is 15 amino acids long.

J is TRBJ1-5 and V is TRBV27; TRBD1 is a possible D gene (6 bases). CDR1 and CDR2 from the germline V gene are MNHEY and SMNVEV (reference sequence). The CDR3 runs to 15 residues. The V end lost 5 bases, the J end lost 2 bases, and 13 bases lay between the germline ends. CDR3 sequence (DNA): TGTGCCAGCAGTCCGCGGACAGTGGGCAATCAGCCCCAGCATTTT. Amino acid sequence: CASSPRTVGNQPQHF.

The rearrangement links TRBV7-9 to TRBJ2-5; 8 bases agree with TRBD2. The CDR3 loop spans 15 amino acids. J lost 4 bases, V lost 5 bases, and 9 bases had no gene match. The V gene's germline CDR1 is SEHNR and CDR2 FQNEAQ (reference sequence). The CDR3 sequence is CASSVTSGRGETQYF. Here the CDR3 DNA reads TGTGCCAGCAGCGTAACTAGCGGCCGGGGAGAGACCCAGTACTTC.

J is TRBJ2-2 and V is TRBV29-1; maybe TRBD1 (5 bases). CDR1 SQVTM and CDR2 ANQGSEA come from the germline V gene. V shed 6 bases and J shed 6 bases, with 14 bases lying between them. The CDR3 sequence is 13 residues long. Here the CDR3 reads CSVRRAGSGELFF. For the CDR3, the DNA is TGCAGCGTCCGAAGGGCAGGGTCCGGGGAGCTGTTTTTT.

V gene TRBV25-1 combines with J gene TRBJ2-3, with 9 bases fitting TRBD1. V lost 8 bases, J lost 6 bases, and 6 bases stayed unmatched. This CDR3 comprises 13 residues. Germline V gives CDR1 MGHDK, CDR2 SYGVNS. The CDR3 DNA reads TGTGCCAGCTCGGGACAGGGTGGTGATACGCAGTATTTT. Its protein is CASSGQGGDTQYF.

The rearrangement joins TRBV15 to TRBJ2-3; 13 bases align to TRBD2. In germline, CDR1 is LNHNV, CDR2 YYDKDF (reference sequence). Losses at the gene ends were 9 bases for V and 6 bases for J; bases not matched to a gene: 9. The CDR3 runs 15 residues. The CDR3 is CATHLGLAGSDTQYF. The CDR3, as DNA: TGTGCCACTCACCTGGGACTAGCGGGAAGTGATACGCAGTATTTT.

V is TRBV30 and J is TRBJ2-7, with D tentatively TRBD1 (6 bases). The germline V gene encodes CDR1 GTSNPN and CDR2 SVGIG (reference sequence). The V end was cut by 2 bases, the J end by 0 bases, with 11 bases between. This CDR3 has 14 amino acids. CDR3 loop: CAWSSDRRSYEQYF. CDR3 DNA: TGTGCCTGGAGTTCGGACAGACGCTCCTACGAGCAGTACTTC. Drawing the rest from reference TRBV30 and TRBJ2-7, the complete variable domain is SQTIHQWPATLVQPVGSPLSLECTVEGTSNPNLYWYRQAAGRGLQLLFYSVGIGQISSEVPQNLSASRPQDRQFILSSKKLLLSDSGFYLCAWSSDRRSYEQYFGPGTRLTVT.

The chain has TRBV19 and TRBJ1-4, with 9 bases aligning to TRBD1. CDR1 is LNHDA and CDR2 is SQIVND in the germline V gene (reference sequence). V gave up 3 bases and J gave up 13 bases; unmatched junction bases: 9. The CDR3 loop spans 14 amino acids. CDR3 bases: TGTGCCAGTAGTATTGATTCCTCGGGACAGGGACTGTTTTTT. Its translation is CASSIDSSGQGLFF.

The table lists this clone with a few counts. The J gene is TRBJ1-2, the V gene TRBV7-2; D call uncertain. Trimming cost V 1 base and J 8 bases, with 11 bases left between them. CDR1 is SGHTA and CDR2 is FQGNSA in the germline V gene. There are 13 residues in the CDR3. The CDR3 region has the DNA TGTGCCAGCAGCTTAGGGCCATTACGCGGCTACACCTTC. It encodes CASSLGPLRGYTF.

The J gene is TRBJ2-1, the V gene TRBV18, with D uncertain. This CDR3 region has 15 residues. Deletions cut 2 bases from V and 3 bases from J, with 11 bases between. The germline gives CDR1 KGHSH, CDR2 LQKENI. As DNA, the CDR3 is TGTGCCAGCTCACCAGGGCAGGTAAACTACAATGAGCAGTTCTTC. It is translated as CASSPGQVNYNEQFF.

This clone was found a few times. The rearrangement uses TRBV6-1 and TRBJ1-5; 7 bases align to TRBD1. The germline CDR1 and CDR2 sequences are MNHNS and SASEGT. V lost 2 bases to trimming and J lost 1 base; unmatched junction nucleotides: 5. The CDR3 extends over 16 amino acids. In nucleotides, the CDR3 is TGTGCCAGCAGTGAATATTTACAGGGGAGCAATCAGCCCCAGCATTTT. Protein product: CASSEYLQGSNQPQHF.

This chain uses TRBV28 with TRBJ2-7, with a possible D match to TRBD2 (6 bases). This CDR3 region has 14 residues. Per germline, CDR1 MDHEN and CDR2 SYDVKM. With 1 base removed from V and 2 bases from J, the gap between germline ends came to 9 bases. The CDR3 DNA sequence: TGTGCCAGCAGTTTATACCGCGGGGCCTACGAGCAGTACTTC. It encodes CASSLYRGAYEQYF.

This clone was counted a few times. The chain has TRBV7-9 and TRBJ2-3, with 10 bases that match TRBD2. The germline CDR1 and CDR2 sequences are SEHNR and FQNEAQ (reference sequence). The CDR3 consists of 16 residues. Trimming at V came to 4 bases and at J to 6 bases, leaving 10 bases not matched to a gene. The CDR3 is CASSSRTSGERDTQYF. The DNA for the CDR3 is TGTGCCAGCAGCTCACGGACTAGCGGTGAGAGGGATACGCAGTATTTT.

The J gene is TRBJ2-5, the V gene TRBV18, with 8 bases aligning to TRBD2. Unmatched junction bases numbered 10, after V lost 3 bases and J lost 4 bases. This CDR3 is built from 16 residues. Germline CDR1 KGHSH, CDR2 LQKENI. The CDR3 loop is CASSPPPRAGVETQYF. In DNA form, the CDR3 reads TGTGCCAGCTCACCCCCCCCGAGAGCGGGGGTAGAGACCCAGTACTTC.

The V call is TRBV2, the J call TRBJ2-5, with TRBD2 as a possible D gene (6 bases). V was clipped by 4 bases and J by 2 bases, with 14 bases between them. Germline assignment: CDR1 SNHLY and CDR2 FYNNEI. CDR3 length: 15 amino acids. CDR3 loop: CASSGLGAGQETQYF. The CDR3 DNA is TGTGCCAGCAGTGGCCTCGGCGCGGGGCAAGAGACCCAGTACTTC.

This clone was counted once. The J gene is TRBJ2-7, the V gene TRBV5-4; possibly TRBD2 for D (5 bases). Trimming took off 3 bases at V and 3 bases at J, with 7 bases between the two ends. CDR3 length equals 12 residues. The germline V gene encodes CDR1 SGHNT and CDR2 YYREEE (reference sequence). CDR3 residues: CASSSSGYEQYF. DNA of the CDR3: TGTGCCAGCAGCTCCAGCGGCTACGAGCAGTACTTC.